The source of this T cell receptor beta chain is a study of blood T cells in healthy people across ages. Background on the study: Per two T cells, about one barcoded beta molecule was captured through template switching.

The sample, approximately 10 milliliters of peripheral blood, was drawn from each donor. Every sample gave at least 5 micrograms of total RNA when it was extracted. PCR was performed a second time for roughly 6 to 12 cycles using a sample-barcoded 5' primer and a J-beta primer mix. The authors tagged each cDNA molecule using a template-switch adaptor with 12 random nucleotides. MiXCR was run by TCRdb on the 5' RACE reads, yielding one entry per CDR3 protein. The repertoire holds 700,000 to 950,000 distinct CDR3 sequences, more than 45% seen once, with 20% to 25% in the top ten. CDR1 and CDR2 (germline): DFQATT, SNEGSKA (reference sequence). This CDR3 comprises 14 residues.

The sequenced sample was blood. The clonotype was recovered from a man aged 30-40 years in good health. The genes are TRBV20-1 and TRBJ2-1; 9 bases fit TRBD2. The J call is in doubt because the DNA end fits TRBJ2-7 better. CDR3 protein: CGTQWASGINEQYF. The DNA for the CDR3 is TGCGGTACCCAGTGGGCTAGCGGGATCAATGAGCAGTACTTC.